This T cell receptor (beta chain) was sequenced for a study of OX40 agonist ivuxolimab in advanced cancers. V was cut by 0 bases and J by 0 bases, with 12 bases left in between. Germline CDR1 and CDR2: LGHNA and YNFKEQ. The CDR3 consists of 18 residues. Produced via immunoSEQ multiplex PCR; TCRdb's table is partial and in-frame only. The sample includes approximately 60,000 clones, about 83% of them seen just once. This TCR was sampled from an adult with an advanced solid tumor such as melanoma, head and neck, liver or kidney cancer. Sequencing was performed on CD4+ or CD8+ T cells sorted from blood, taken in a trial of the OX40 agonist ivuxolimab. The V gene is TRBV4-2, the J gene TRBJ1-6, with D unresolved. CDR3 sequence: CASSQDPTESSYNSPLHF. The CDR3 DNA is TGTGCCAGCAGCCAAGATCCCACGGAGAGCTCCTATAATTCACCCCTCCACTTT.